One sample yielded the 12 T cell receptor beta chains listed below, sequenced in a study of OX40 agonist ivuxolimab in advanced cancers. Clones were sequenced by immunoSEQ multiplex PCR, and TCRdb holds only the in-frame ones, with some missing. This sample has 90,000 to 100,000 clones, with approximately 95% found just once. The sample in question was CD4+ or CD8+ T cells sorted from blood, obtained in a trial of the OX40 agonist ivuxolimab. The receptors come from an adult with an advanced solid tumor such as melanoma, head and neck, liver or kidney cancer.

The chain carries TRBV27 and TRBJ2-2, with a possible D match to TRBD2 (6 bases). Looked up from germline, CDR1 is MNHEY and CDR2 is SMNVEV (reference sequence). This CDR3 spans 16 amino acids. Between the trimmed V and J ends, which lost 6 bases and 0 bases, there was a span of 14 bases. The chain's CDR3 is CASREGRHPNTGELFF. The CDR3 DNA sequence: TGTGCCAGCAGGGAGGGAAGACACCCGAACACCGGGGAGCTGTTTTTT.

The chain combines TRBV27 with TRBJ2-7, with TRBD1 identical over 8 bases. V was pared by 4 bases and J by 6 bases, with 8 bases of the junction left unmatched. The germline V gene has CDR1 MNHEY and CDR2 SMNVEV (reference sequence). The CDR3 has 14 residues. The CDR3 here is CASSWGTGGTEQYF. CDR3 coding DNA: TGTGCCAGCAGTTGGGGGACAGGCGGGACCGAGCAGTACTTC.

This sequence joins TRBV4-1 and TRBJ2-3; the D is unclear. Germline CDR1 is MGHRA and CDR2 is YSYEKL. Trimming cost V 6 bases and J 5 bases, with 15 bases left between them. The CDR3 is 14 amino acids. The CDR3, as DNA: TGCGCCAGCAGTCCTTCCGTGCTTGGAGATACGCAGTATTTT. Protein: CASSPSVLGDTQYF.

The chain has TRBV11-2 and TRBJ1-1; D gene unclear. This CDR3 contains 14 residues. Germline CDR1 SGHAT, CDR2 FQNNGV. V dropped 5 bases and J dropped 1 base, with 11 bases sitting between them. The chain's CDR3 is CASSPTYPNTEAFF. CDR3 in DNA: TGTGCCAGCAGCCCTACTTATCCGAACACTGAAGCTTTCTTT.

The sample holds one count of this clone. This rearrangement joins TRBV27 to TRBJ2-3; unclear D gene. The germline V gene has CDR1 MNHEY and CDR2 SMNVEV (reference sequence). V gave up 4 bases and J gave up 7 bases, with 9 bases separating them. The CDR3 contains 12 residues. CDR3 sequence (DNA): TGTGCCAGCAGTTCGGATGGAAATACGCAGTATTTT. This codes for CASSSDGNTQYF.

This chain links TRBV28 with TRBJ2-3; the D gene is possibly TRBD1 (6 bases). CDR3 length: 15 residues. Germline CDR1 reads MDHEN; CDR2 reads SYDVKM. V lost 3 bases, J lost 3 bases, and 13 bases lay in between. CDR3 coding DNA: TGTGCCAGCAGTTTGGGGGCGGGTGGTACAGATACGCAGTATTTT. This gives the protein CASSLGAGGTDTQYF.

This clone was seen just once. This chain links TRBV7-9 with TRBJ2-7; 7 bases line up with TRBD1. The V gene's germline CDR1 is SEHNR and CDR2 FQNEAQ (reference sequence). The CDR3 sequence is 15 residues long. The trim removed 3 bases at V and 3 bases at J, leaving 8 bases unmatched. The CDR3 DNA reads TGTGCCAGCAGCTTTTCGGCAGGGGGTGTCTACGAGCAGTACTTC. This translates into CASSFSAGGVYEQYF.

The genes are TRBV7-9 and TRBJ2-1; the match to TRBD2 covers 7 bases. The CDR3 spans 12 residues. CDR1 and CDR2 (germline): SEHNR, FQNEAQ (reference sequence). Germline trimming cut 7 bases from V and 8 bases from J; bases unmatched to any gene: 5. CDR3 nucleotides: TGTGCCAGCACCCAGGGAGGGGATGAGCAGTTCTTC. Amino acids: CASTQGGDEQFF. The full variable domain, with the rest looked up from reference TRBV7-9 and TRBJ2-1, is DTGVSQNPRHKITKRGQNVTFRCDPISEHNRLYWYRQTLGQGPEFLTYFQNEAQLEKSRLLSDRFSAERPKGSFSTLEIQRTEQGDSAMYLCASTQGGDEQFFGPGTRLTVL.

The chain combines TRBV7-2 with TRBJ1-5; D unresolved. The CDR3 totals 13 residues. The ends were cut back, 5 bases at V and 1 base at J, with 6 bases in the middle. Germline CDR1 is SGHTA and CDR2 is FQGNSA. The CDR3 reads CASSLRSNQPQHF. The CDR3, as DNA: TGTGCCAGCAGCCTTCGAAGCAATCAGCCCCAGCATTTT.

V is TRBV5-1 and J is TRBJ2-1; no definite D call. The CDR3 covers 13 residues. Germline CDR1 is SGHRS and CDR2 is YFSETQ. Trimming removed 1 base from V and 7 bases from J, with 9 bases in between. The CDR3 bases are TGCGCCAGCAGCTTGCTAGGGAAAAATGAGCAGTTCTTC. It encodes CASSLLGKNEQFF.

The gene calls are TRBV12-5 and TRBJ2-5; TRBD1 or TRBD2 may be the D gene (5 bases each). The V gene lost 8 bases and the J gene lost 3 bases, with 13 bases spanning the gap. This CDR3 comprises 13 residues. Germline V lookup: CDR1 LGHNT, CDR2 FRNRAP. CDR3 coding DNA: TGTGCTAGTAGACGGGGACGGGAAGAGACCCAGTACTTC. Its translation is CASRRGREETQYF.

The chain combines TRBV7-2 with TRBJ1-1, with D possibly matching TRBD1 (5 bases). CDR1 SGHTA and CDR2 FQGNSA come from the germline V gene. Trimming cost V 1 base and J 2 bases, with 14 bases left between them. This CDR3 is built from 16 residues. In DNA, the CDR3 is TGTGCCAGCAGCTTAGGTATAATAGGGGCAAACACTGAAGCTTTCTTT. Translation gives CASSLGIIGANTEAFF. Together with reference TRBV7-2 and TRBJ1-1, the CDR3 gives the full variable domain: GAGVSQSPSNKVTEKGKDVELRCDPISGHTALYWYRQSLGQGLEFLIYFQGNSAPDKSGLPSDRFSAERTGGSVSTLTIQRTQQEDSAVYLCASSLGIIGANTEAFFGQGTRLTVV.